One sample yielded the 17 T cell receptor beta chains listed below, sequenced in a study of Graves' ophthalmopathy and Graves' hyperthyroidism. Amplified TCR beta CDR3 regions were obtained using RNA transcripts as template. In the first round, RT-PCR was carried out with HTBI primers, and a multiplex PCR formed the second round. TCRdb passed the multiplex PCR reads through MiXCR, listing each CDR3 protein once. The table records roughly 600,000 distinct CDR3 sequences, roughly 40% of them present only once. What was sequenced was peripheral blood or thyroid tissue (not recorded which). The source of these receptors is an adult man with Graves' hyperthyroidism.

This clonotype was seen at least ten times. The rearrangement joins TRBV5-1 to TRBJ1-6; no firm D call. The V end lost 6 bases, the J end lost 7 bases, and 14 bases lay between the germline ends. Germline lookup yields CDR1 SGHRS and CDR2 YFSETQ. This CDR3 comprises 14 residues. The CDR3 DNA sequence: TGCGCCAGCACCTTCGGGCCCGCCAATTCACCCCTCCACTTT. Translation: CASTFGPANSPLHF.

The chain joins TRBV20-1 to TRBJ2-6, with D hard to call. Per germline, CDR1 DFQATT and CDR2 SNEGSKA (reference sequence). V lost 0 bases and J lost 18, with 6 bases in between. The CDR3 is 9 amino acids. CDR3: CSARDLGTF. The CDR3 DNA reads as TGCAGTGCTAGAGACCTCGGGACTTTC.

The chain recombines TRBV25-1 with TRBJ1-4; possible D gene TRBD1, 6 bases. The V gene's germline CDR1 is MGHDK and CDR2 SYGVNS. V lost 2 bases and J lost 6, with 13 bases in between. The CDR3 is 15 residues long. The DNA of the CDR3 is TGTGCCAGCAGTGAACTGGGGGGGGCTGATGAAAAACTGTTTTTT. It specifies CASSELGGADEKLFF.

This clonotype came up a few times. V gene TRBV10-1 combines with J gene TRBJ2-3, with D tentatively TRBD1 or TRBD2 (5 bases each). Germline assignment: CDR1 WNHNN and CDR2 SYGVQD (reference sequence). The V end was cut by 1 base, the J end by 4 bases, with 15 bases between. The CDR3 is made up of 16 amino acids. CDR3 DNA sequence: TGCGCCAGCAGTGAGTTGAGTGATAGGGGACCAGATACGCAGTATTTT. Its translation is CASSELSDRGPDTQYF.

This clonotype came up many times. The J gene is TRBJ1-1, the V gene TRBV5-1; D is ambiguous. Germline V gene lookup returns CDR1 SGHRS and CDR2 YFSETQ. This CDR3 comprises 13 residues. Trimming cost V 2 bases and J 4 bases, with 9 bases left between them. The CDR3 sequence: CASSLIDGTEAFF. The CDR3 nucleotides are TGCGCCAGCAGCTTAATAGACGGCACTGAAGCTTTCTTT.

As to this clonotype: The conserved phenylalanine or tryptophan is not found at the CDR3 terminus, so this likely reflects a read error. The rearrangement joins TRBV7-2 to TRBJ2-7, with TRBD1 matching over 7 bases. CDR1 and CDR2 (germline): SGHTA, FQGNSA. The CDR3 covers 14 residues. Trimming cost V 5 bases and J 4 bases; bases outside gene matches: 8. CDR3 in amino acids: CASSVGTVSYEQYL. In DNA form, the CDR3 reads TGTGCCAGCAGCGTCGGGACAGTCTCATACGAGCAGTACCTC.

The chain has TRBV7-6 and TRBJ2-7; D is uncertain. The CDR3 contains 13 residues. Germline CDR1 and CDR2: SGHVS and FNYEAQ. The V end was cut by 0 bases, the J end by 7 bases, with 10 bases between. The CDR3 nucleotides are TGTGCCAGCAGCTTAGCGACGGGTGAAGAGCAGTACTTC. Amino acids: CASSLATGEEQYF.

This clonotype was found many times. This chain links TRBV6-2 or TRBV6-3 with TRBJ2-2, with unresolved D. The CDR3 is 12 residues long. Germline CDR1 reads MNHEY; CDR2 reads SVGEGT. Trimming cost V 3 bases and J 7 bases, with 6 bases left between them. The CDR3 loop is CASSYQGGELFF. The DNA for the CDR3 is TGTGCCAGCAGTTATCAAGGCGGGGAGCTGTTTTTT.

This clonotype was observed many times. V is TRBV6-8 and J is TRBJ2-7; 7 bases align to TRBD1. V lost 7 bases to trimming and J lost 2 bases; unmatched junction nucleotides: 8. Germline V gene sequence: CDR1 MNHGY, CDR2 SAAAGT. The CDR3 consists of 14 residues. The CDR3 loop reads CASNLRDRPYEQYF. CDR3 nucleotide sequence: TGTGCCAGCAACCTCCGGGACAGACCCTACGAGCAGTACTTC.

A word on this clonotype: This could be a read error, since a much larger clone is one nucleotide away. The chain links TRBV7-2 to TRBJ2-2; no firm D call. Germline V gene lookup returns CDR1 SGHTA and CDR2 FQGNSA. The CDR3 contains 13 residues. V was pared by 5 bases and J by 7 bases, with 11 bases between. CDR3 residues: CASSLSPNGELFF. CDR3 coding DNA: TGTGCCAGCAGCCTTTCCCCGAACGGGGAGCTGTTTTTT.

This clonotype has ten or more counts. DNA of the CDR3: TGTGCCAGCAGTTTCAGGTCAGAGGGTGGAATAATTGGAAACACCATATATTTT. It yields the protein CASSFRSEGGIIGNTIYF. The chain recombines TRBV12-3 or TRBV12-4 with TRBJ1-3; D call uncertain. Trimming pared 3 bases from V and 3 bases from J, leaving 21 bases between. The CDR3 covers 18 residues.

V is TRBV2 and J is TRBJ1-1; D is possibly TRBD1 (6 bases). The CDR3 sequence is 13 residues long. Trimming left V 7 bases short and J 1 base short, with 10 bases between. The germline V gene has CDR1 SNHLY and CDR2 FYNNEI. The chain's CDR3 is CASKGTTNTEAFF. The CDR3 DNA reads TGTGCCAGCAAAGGGACAACGAACACTGAAGCTTTCTTT. Together with reference TRBV2 and TRBJ1-1, the CDR3 gives the full variable domain: EPEVTQTPSHQVTQMGQEVILRCVPISNHLYFYWYRQILGQKVEFLVSFYNNEISEKSEIFDDQFSVERPDGSNFTLKIRSTKLEDSAMYFCASKGTTNTEAFFGQGTRLTVV.

This clonotype has ten or more counts. This chain's CDR3 is CSARVASGRPNEQYF. CDR3 nucleotides: TGCAGTGCTAGAGTAGCGAGCGGGAGACCAAACGAGCAGTACTTC. This chain connects TRBV20-1 to TRBJ2-7, with TRBD2 matching over 8 bases. CDR3 length equals 15 residues. J gave up 5 bases and V 1 base, and 10 bases lay outside the gene matches. In germline, CDR1 is DFQATT, CDR2 SNEGSKA (reference sequence).

This clonotype has a count of ten or more. The J gene is TRBJ2-5, the V gene TRBV12-3 or TRBV12-4; D is perhaps TRBD1 or TRBD2 (5 bases each). The V gene lost 5 bases and the J gene lost 4 bases, with 11 bases spanning the gap. This CDR3 has 13 residues. This CDR3 reads CASSQGAGETQYF. The DNA of the CDR3 is TGTGCCAGCAGTCAAGGGGCGGGAGAGACCCAGTACTTC.

The count of this clonotype is one. V is TRBV2 and J is TRBJ1-1; D call uncertain. The ends were cut back, 3 bases at V and 3 bases at J, with 11 bases in the middle. Germline-derived CDR1 and CDR2 are SNHLY and FYNNEI. The CDR3 length is 14 residues. CDR3 sequence: CASSDVGIDTEAFF. DNA of the CDR3: TGTGCCAGCAGTGATGTGGGGATCGACACTGAAGCTTTCTTT. The full variable domain, completed using reference TRBV2 and TRBJ1-1, is EPEVTQTPSHQVTQMGQEVILRCVPISNHLYFYWYRQILGQKVEFLVSFYNNEISEKSEIFDDQFSVERPDGSNFTLKIRSTKLEDSAMYFCASSDVGIDTEAFFGQGTRLTVV.

The chain employs TRBV9 and TRBJ1-2; 8 bases agree with TRBD1. The germline V gene has CDR1 SGDLS and CDR2 YYNGEE. Unmatched junction bases numbered 8, after V lost 3 bases and J lost 4 bases. The CDR3 totals 15 residues. In nucleotides, the CDR3 is TGTGCCAGCAGCGCGCGGACAGGGATGGCCTATGGCTACACCTTC. This codes for CASSARTGMAYGYTF.

This sequence joins TRBV10-3 and TRBJ1-1; D perhaps matches TRBD1 (5 bases). The CDR3 runs 14 residues. The V gene's germline CDR1 is ENHRY and CDR2 SYGVKD. Between the trimmed V and J ends, which lost 7 bases and 4 bases, there was a span of 16 bases. This CDR3 reads CAIKEAQGVTEAFF. CDR3 DNA sequence: TGTGCCATCAAAGAAGCTCAGGGAGTCACTGAAGCTTTCTTT.